This T cell receptor beta chain was captured by sequencing in a study of blood T cell repertoires in COVID-19. Study context: Italy, Spain and the United States were the sources of the convalescent and acute COVID-19 samples. T cells, B-cell-depleted T cells, or PBMCs provided the cDNA or gDNA that served as material.

In the original processing: Reference gene primers were amplified, and this amplification served to estimate nucleated cell counts. Using immunoSEQ multiplex PCR, the repertoire was profiled, and TCRdb retains in-frame clones only, with some absent. The DNA was the basis for D and trimming; V, J and clone size are from that table. The table lists under 75,000 clones, around 70% of them singletons. The CDR3 has 18 residues. CDR1 is GTSNPN and CDR2 is SVGIG in the germline V gene (reference sequence). Trimming took 5 bases from V and 0 from J, leaving 23 bases between them. V and J are TRBV30 and TRBJ1-5; D remains unclear. Sequencing was performed on peripheral blood. The sequence derives from a man aged 60 to 69 with acute or convalescent COVID-19. CDR3 in DNA: TGTGCCTGGTCGTCGTACGGGGATCCCCTCTATAGCAATCAGCCCCAGCATTTT. Encoded protein: CAWSSYGDPLYSNQPQHF.